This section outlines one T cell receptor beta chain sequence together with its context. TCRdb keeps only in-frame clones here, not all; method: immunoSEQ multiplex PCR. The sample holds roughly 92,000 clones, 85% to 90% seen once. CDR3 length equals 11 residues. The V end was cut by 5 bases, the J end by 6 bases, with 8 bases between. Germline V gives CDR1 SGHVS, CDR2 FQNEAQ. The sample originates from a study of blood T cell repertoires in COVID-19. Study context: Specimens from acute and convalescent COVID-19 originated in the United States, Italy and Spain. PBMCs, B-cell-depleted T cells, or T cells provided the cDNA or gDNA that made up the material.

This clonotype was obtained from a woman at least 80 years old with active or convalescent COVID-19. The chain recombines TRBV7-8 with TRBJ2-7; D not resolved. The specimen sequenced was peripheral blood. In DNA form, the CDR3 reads TGTGCCAGCAGCCGTAGTGGCGAGCAGTACTTC. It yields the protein CASSRSGEQYF.